A selection of T cell receptor beta chains follows, all from one sample in a study of early T cells in non-severe SARS-CoV-2 infection. MiXCR, run by TCRdb on the 5' RACE reads, gives a single entry per CDR3 protein. The sample lists 80,000 to 100,000 distinct CDR3 sequences; approximately 10% were seen once. Sequencing used whole blood, obtained at baseline. The receptors were sampled from an adult who was a healthcare worker with PCR-confirmed SARS-CoV-2 infection or an uninfected control (not recorded which). Both conserved end residues are part of each CDR3. Each record gives: CDR3 protein, V gene, J gene.

CDR3: CSATLAAYEQYF
V: TRBV20-1
J: TRBJ2-7

CDR3: CASSPGGGLAGYTF
V: TRBV7-2
J: TRBJ1-2

CDR3: CSAEQGRETQYF
V: TRBV29-1
J: TRBJ2-5

CDR3: CASSGRAGGNEQFF
V: TRBV7-2
J: TRBJ2-1

CDR3: CASSSGLAGEQFF
V: TRBV19
J: TRBJ2-1

CDR3: CASSYGATQPQHF
V: TRBV27
J: TRBJ1-5

CDR3: CASRLTSGGSYNEQFF
V: TRBV7-9
J: TRBJ2-1

CDR3: CASRNRQKPTDEPFF
V: TRBV19
J: TRBJ1-1

CDR3: CASSEVSGLGNTGELFF
V: TRBV10-2
J: TRBJ2-2

CDR3: CASSPPTGVAKNIQYF
V: TRBV18
J: TRBJ2-4

CDR3: CSSRTDHTGELFF
V: TRBV29-1
J: TRBJ2-2

CDR3: CASSRAGITGELFF
V: TRBV10-2
J: TRBJ2-2

CDR3: CASSLAFSGATDTQYF
V: TRBV7-8
J: TRBJ2-3

CDR3: CATANRAHNEQFF
V: TRBV6-2/TRBV6-3
J: TRBJ2-1

CDR3: CASGRQINEKLFF
V: TRBV7-2
J: TRBJ1-4

CDR3: CASSEWGQSNYGYTF
V: TRBV2
J: TRBJ1-2

CDR3: CASRQQGESTDTQYF
V: TRBV7-6
J: TRBJ2-3

CDR3: CASSQVRTSGNTDTQYF
V: TRBV3-1
J: TRBJ2-3

CDR3: CASRFSSGYPTGELFF
V: TRBV28
J: TRBJ2-2

CDR3: CAWSVSTGPKSPLHF
V: TRBV30
J: TRBJ1-6

CDR3: CASSILAGVGQTQYF
V: TRBV13
J: TRBJ2-5

CDR3: CASSQSLNSPLHF
V: TRBV3-1
J: TRBJ1-6

CDR3: CASSELRTQYF
V: TRBV2
J: TRBJ2-3

CDR3: CASSLAVGRTGELFF
V: TRBV5-1
J: TRBJ2-2